This T cell receptor (beta chain) appears in the sequencing data of a study of blood T cell repertoires in COVID-19. TCRdb keeps only in-frame clones here, not all; method: immunoSEQ multiplex PCR. The table records around 72,000 clones, around 90% of them present only once. The clonotype comes from a middle-aged man with acute or convalescent COVID-19. Specimen: peripheral blood.

This CDR3 is CASSTRPGTLLGTDTQYF. CDR3 bases: TGTGCCAGCAGCACCCGCCCCGGGACTCTACTAGGCACAGATACGCAGTATTTT. The chain links TRBV11-2 to TRBJ2-3, with D possibly being TRBD2 (6 bases). CDR1 and CDR2 (germline): SGHAT, FQNNGV. V gave up 5 bases and J gave up 1 base, with 22 bases separating them. The CDR3 has 18 amino acids.